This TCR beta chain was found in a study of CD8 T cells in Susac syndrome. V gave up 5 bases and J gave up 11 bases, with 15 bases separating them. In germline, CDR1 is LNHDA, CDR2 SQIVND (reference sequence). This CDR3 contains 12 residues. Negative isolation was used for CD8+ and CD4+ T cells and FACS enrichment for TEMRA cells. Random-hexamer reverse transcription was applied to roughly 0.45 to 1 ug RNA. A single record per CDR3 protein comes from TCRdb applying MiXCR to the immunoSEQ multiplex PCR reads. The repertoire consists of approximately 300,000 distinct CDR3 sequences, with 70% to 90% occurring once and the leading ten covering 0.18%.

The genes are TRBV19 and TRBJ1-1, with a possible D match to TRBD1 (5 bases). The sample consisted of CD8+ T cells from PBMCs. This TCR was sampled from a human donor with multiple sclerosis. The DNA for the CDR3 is TGTGCCAGTAGTCCTTGGGGGGATACGGCTTTCTTT. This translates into CASSPWGDTAFF.